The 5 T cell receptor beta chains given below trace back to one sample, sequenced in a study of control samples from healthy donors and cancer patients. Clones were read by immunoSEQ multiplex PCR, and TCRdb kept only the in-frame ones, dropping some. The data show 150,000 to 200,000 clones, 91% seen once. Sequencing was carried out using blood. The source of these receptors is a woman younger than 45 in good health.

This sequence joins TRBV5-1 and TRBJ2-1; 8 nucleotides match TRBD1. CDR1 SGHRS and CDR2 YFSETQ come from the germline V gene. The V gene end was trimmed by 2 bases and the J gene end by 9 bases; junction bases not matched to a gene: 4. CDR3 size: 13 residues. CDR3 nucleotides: TGCGCCAGCAGCTTTCGGACAGGGTTTGAGCAGTTCTTC. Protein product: CASSFRTGFEQFF. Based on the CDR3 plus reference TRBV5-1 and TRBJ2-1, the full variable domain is KAGVTQTPRYLIKTRGQQVTLSCSPISGHRSVSWYQQTPGQGLQFLFEYFSETQRNKGNFPGRFSGRQFSNSRSEMNVSTLELGDSALYLCASSFRTGFEQFFGPGTRLTVL.

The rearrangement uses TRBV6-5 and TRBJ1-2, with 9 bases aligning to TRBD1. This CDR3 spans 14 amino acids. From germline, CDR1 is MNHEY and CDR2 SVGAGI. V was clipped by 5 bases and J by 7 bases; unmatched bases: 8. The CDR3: CASSNPGQGSGYTF. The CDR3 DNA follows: TGTGCCAGCAGTAACCCGGGACAGGGTTCTGGCTACACCTTC.

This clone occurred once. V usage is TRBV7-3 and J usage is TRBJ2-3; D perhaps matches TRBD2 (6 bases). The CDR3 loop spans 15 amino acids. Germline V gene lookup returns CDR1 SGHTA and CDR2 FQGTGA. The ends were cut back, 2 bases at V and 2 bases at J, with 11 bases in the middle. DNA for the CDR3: TGTGCCAGCAGCTTATTTGGACTAATCACAGATACGCAGTATTTT. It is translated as CASSLFGLITDTQYF.

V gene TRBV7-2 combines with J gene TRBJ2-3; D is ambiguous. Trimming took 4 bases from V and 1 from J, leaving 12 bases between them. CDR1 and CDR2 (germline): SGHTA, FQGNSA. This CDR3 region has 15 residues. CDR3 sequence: CASSSATSRTDTQYF. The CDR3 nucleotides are TGTGCCAGCAGCTCCGCGACCTCCCGCACAGATACGCAGTATTTT. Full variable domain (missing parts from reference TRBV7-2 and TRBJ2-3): GAGVSQSPSNKVTEKGKDVELRCDPISGHTALYWYRQSLGQGLEFLIYFQGNSAPDKSGLPSDRFSAERTGGSVSTLTIQRTQQEDSAVYLCASSSATSRTDTQYFGPGTRLTVL.

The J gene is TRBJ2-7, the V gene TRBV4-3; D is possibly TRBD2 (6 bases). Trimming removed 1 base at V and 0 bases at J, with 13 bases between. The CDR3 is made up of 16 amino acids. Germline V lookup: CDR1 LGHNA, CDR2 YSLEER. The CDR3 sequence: CASSQGWGLTSYEQYF. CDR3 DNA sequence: TGCGCCAGCAGCCAAGGTTGGGGACTGACCTCCTACGAGCAGTACTTC.